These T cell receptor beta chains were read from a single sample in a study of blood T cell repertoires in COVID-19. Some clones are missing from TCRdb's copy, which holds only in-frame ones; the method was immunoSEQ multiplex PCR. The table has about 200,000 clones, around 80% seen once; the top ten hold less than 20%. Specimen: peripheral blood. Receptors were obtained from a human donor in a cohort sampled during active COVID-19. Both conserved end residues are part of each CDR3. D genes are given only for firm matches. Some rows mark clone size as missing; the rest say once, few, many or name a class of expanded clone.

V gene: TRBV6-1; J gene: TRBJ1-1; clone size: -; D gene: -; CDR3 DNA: TGTGCCAGCAGTGAATGGGGCAGGTACACTGAAGCTTTCTTT; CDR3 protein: CASSEWGRYTEAFF
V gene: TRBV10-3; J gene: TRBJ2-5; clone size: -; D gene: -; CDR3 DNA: TGTGCCATCAGTGAGTCCTATATAAGACAGTTCCAAGAGACCCAGTACTTC; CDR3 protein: CAISESYIRQFQETQYF
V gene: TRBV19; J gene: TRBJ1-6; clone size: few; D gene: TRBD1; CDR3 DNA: TGTGCCAGTAGTATCCTACAGGGGGCTGGTTCACCCCTCCACTTT; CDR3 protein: CASSILQGAGSPLHF
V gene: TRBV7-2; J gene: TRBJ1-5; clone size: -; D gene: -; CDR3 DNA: TGTGCCAGCAGCCCCGAATCAGGGGTCCCCAATCAGCCCCAGCATTTT; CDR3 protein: CASSPESGVPNQPQHF
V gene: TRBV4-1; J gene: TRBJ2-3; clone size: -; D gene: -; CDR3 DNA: TGCGCCAGCAGCCCTATCGTGGCACAGCACTGGGCTGATACGCAGTATTTT; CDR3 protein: CASSPIVAQHWADTQYF
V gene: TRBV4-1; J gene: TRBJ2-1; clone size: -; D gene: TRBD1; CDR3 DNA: TGCGCCAGCAGCCGTGGGGGGATTCAGGGGGCCAATGAGCAGTTCTTC; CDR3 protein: CASSRGGIQGANEQFF
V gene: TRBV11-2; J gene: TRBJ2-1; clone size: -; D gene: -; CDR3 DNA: TGTGCCAGCGGACACACCCGAGACAGCATGGAGCAGTTCTTC; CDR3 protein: CASGHTRDSMEQFF
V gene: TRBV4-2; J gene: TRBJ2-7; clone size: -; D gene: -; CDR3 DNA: TGTGCCAGCAGCCAAGTCGGCTACGAGCAGTACTTC; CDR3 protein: CASSQVGYEQYF
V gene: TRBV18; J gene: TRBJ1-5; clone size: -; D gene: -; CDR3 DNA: TGTGCCAGCTATCGGTCCGGGGGCAATCAGCCCCAGCATTTT; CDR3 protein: CASYRSGGNQPQHF
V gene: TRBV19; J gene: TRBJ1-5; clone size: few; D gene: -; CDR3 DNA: TGTGCCAGTAGTATCGGACATATCAGCAATCAGCCCCAGCATTTT; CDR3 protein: CASSIGHISNQPQHF
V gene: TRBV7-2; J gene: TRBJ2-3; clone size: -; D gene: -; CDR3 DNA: TGTGCCAGCAGCTTATCGGGTCAAAGCACAGATACGCAGTATTTT; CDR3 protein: CASSLSGQSTDTQYF
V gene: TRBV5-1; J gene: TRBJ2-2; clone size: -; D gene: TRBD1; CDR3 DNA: TGCGCCAGCAGCGTGGACAGGCGGCCGGCCGGGGAGCTGTTTTTT; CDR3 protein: CASSVDRRPAGELFF
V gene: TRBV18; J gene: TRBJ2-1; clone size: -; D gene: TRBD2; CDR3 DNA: TGTGCCAGCTCCCGAGCGGTGGCCGCCGCGGGAGCGGGTTACAATGAGCAGTTCTTC; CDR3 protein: CASSRAVAAAGAGYNEQFF
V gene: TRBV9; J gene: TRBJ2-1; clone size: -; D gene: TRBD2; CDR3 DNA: TGTGCCAGCAGCAAAGGGACTAGCGGGAGCTCCTACAATGAGCAGTTCTTC; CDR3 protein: CASSKGTSGSSYNEQFF
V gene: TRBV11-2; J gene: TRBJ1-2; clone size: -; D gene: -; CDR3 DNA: TGTGCCAGCAGCTTAGAGGGAGGCTATGGCTACACCTTC; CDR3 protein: CASSLEGGYGYTF
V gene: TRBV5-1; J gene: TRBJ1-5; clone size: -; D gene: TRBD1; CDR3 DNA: TGCGCCAGCAGCTTGGGACAGGGGGTGGGTCCCCAGCATTTT; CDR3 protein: CASSLGQGVGPQHF
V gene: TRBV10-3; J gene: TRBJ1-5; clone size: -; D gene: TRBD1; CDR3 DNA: TGTGCCATCAGTGACGGACAGGCAAATCAGCCCCAGCATTTT; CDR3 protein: CAISDGQANQPQHF
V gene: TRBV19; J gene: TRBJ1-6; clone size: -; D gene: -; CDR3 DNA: TGTGCCAGTAGTCCCGGGTCGGGGTCCTATAATTCACCCCTCCACTTT; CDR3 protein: CASSPGSGSYNSPLHF
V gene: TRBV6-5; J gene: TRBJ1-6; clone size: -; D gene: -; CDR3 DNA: TGTGCCAGCAGTTACTCGGGCAGAGATAATTCACCCCTCCACTTT; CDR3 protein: CASSYSGRDNSPLHF
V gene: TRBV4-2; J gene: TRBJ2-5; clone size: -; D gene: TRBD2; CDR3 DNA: TGTGCCAGCAGCCCCGGGACTAGAAAGGAGACCCAGTACTTC; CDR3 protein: CASSPGTRKETQYF
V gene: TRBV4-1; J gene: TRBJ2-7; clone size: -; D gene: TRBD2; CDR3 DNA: TGCGCCAGCAGCCAGGGCGGACTAGCGAGGCTCGAGCAGTACTTC; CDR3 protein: CASSQGGLARLEQYF
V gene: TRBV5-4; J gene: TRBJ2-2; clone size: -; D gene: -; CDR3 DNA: TGTGCCAGCAGCTTGTCGGGGACACTTACCGGGGAGCTGTTTTTT; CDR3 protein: CASSLSGTLTGELFF
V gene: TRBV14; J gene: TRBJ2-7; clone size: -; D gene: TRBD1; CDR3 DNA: TGTGCCAGCAGCCAGGGCAGGGGGAATCCCTACGAGCAGTACTTC; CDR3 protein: CASSQGRGNPYEQYF
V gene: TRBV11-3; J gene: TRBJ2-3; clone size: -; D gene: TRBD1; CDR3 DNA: TGTGCCAGCAGCACGGACAGGGTAGATACGCAGTATTTT; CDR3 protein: CASSTDRVDTQYF
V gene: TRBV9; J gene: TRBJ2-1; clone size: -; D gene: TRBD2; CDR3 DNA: TGTGCCAGCAGCCCACTGAGCGGGATTACCGACAATGAGCAGTTCTTC; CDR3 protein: CASSPLSGITDNEQFF
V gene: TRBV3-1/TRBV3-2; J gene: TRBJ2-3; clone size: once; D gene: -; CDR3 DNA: TGTGCCAGCAGCCAAGCCGGACTCCGCACAGATACGCAGTATTTT; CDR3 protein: CASSQAGLRTDTQYF
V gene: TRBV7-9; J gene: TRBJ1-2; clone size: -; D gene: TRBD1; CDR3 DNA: TGTGCCAGCAGCGGGACAGCTCGGGGCTACACCTTC; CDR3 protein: CASSGTARGYTF
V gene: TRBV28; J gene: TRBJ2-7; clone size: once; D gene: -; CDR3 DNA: TGTGCCAGCAGTTTTTCTATGCAACTATACGAGCAGTACTTC; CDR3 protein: CASSFSMQLYEQYF
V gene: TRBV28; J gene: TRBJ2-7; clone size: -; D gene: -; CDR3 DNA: TGTGCCAGCAGTCAGGACTACGAGCAGTACTTC; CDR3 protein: CASSQDYEQYF
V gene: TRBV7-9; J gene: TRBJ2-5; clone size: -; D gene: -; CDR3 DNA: TGTGCCAGCAGCTTACCCGTACAAGAGACCCAGTACTTC; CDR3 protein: CASSLPVQETQYF
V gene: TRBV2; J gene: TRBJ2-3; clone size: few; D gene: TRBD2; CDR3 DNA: TGTGCCAGCAGTGGAGATAGCGGGAGCTTGACTGATACGCAGTATTTT; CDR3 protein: CASSGDSGSLTDTQYF
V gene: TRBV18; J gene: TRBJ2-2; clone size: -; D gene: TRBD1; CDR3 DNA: TGTGCCAGCTCACGGGGACAGACGAACACCGGGGAGCTGTTTTTT; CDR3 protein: CASSRGQTNTGELFF
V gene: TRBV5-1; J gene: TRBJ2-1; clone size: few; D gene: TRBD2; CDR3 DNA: TGCGCCAGCAGCTTGGGAGCGGGAGGGCGGAATGAGCAGTTCTTC; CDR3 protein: CASSLGAGGRNEQFF
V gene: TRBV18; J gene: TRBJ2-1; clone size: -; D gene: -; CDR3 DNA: TGTGCCAGCTCAACCTACCCCACTGAGCAGTTCTTC; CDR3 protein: CASSTYPTEQFF
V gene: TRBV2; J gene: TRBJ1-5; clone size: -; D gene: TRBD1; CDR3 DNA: TGTGCCAGCAGTCTCGACAGGGGGACCAATCAGCCCCAGCATTTT; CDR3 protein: CASSLDRGTNQPQHF
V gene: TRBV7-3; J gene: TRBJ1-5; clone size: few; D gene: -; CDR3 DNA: TGTGCCAGCAGCCTCAACAGGTATCAGCCCCAGCATTTT; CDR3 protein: CASSLNRYQPQHF
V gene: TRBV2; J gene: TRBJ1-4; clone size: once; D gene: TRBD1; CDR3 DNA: TGTGCCAGCAGAGACAGGGCAACTAATGAAAAACTGTTTTTT; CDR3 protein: CASRDRATNEKLFF
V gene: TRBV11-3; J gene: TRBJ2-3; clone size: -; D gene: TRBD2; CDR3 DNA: TGTGCCAGCAGCTCCGGGACTAGCGGGGGCGGGAATACGCAGTATTTT; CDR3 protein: CASSSGTSGGGNTQYF
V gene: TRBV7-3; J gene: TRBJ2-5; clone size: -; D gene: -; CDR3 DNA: TGTGCCAGCAGCCCTACAGGGTGGGAGACCCAGTACTTC; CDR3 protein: CASSPTGWETQYF
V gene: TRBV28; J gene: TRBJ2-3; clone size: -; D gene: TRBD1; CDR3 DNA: TGTGCCAGCAGCCCGGGACAGGGAATTACAGATACGCAGTATTTT; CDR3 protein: CASSPGQGITDTQYF
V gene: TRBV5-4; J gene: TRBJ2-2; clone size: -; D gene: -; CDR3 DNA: TGTGCCAGCAGCTTGCCGCCTCACGGAGGGACCGGGGAGCTGTTTTTT; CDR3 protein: CASSLPPHGGTGELFF
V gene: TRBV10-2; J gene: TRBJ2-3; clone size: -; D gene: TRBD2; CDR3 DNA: TGCGCCAGCAGACGACTAGCGGGGGAGCTGGATACGCAGTATTTT; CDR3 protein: CASRRLAGELDTQYF